Listed here are 9 T cell receptor beta chains from one sample, sequenced in a study of blood T cell repertoires in COVID-19. Method: immunoSEQ multiplex PCR; TCRdb's copy keeps in-frame clones and lacks some. The sample lists approximately 190,000 clones, 80% occurring once. Sequencing was done on a sample of peripheral blood. The receptors derive from a man between 60 and 70 years old with acute or convalescent COVID-19.

As concerns this clone: Within the sample, other DNA sequences also encode this same CDR3. The chain links TRBV19 to TRBJ2-2; a possible D gene is TRBD1 (5 bases). In germline, CDR1 is LNHDA, CDR2 SQIVND (reference sequence). The CDR3 has 15 residues. V was pared by 3 bases and J by 2 bases, with 10 bases between. The CDR3 region has the DNA TGTGCCAGTAGTATTGGTCAGGGTAACACCGGGGAGCTGTTTTTT. Its protein product is CASSIGQGNTGELFF.

This clone was counted only a few times. This chain connects TRBV6-5 to TRBJ1-2, with a tentative D call TRBD1 (6 bases). The CDR3 has 13 amino acids. V was cut by 8 bases and J by 2 bases, with 12 bases left in between. Germline V CDR1 and CDR2: MNHEY, SVGAGI. The DNA of the CDR3 is TGTGCCAGCGAAGGGGGTTCGAACTATGGCTACACCTTC. This codes for CASEGGSNYGYTF.

This clone was counted between two and nine times. V and J are TRBV9 and TRBJ2-1, with TRBD2 as a possible D gene (6 bases). Germline values: CDR1 SGDLS, CDR2 YYNGEE. V was cut by 0 bases and J by 6 bases, with 10 bases left in between. The CDR3 runs 14 residues. CDR3 sequence: CASSVEEGSNEQFF. The CDR3 DNA reads as TGTGCCAGCAGCGTAGAGGAGGGGAGCAATGAGCAGTTCTTC.

The chain employs TRBV9 and TRBJ1-5; D gene unclear. Germline V gene lookup returns CDR1 SGDLS and CDR2 YYNGEE. V was clipped by 8 bases and J by 4 bases, with 4 bases between them. The CDR3 loop spans 10 amino acids. CDR3 DNA: TGTGCCAGGTTAAATCAGCCCCAGCATTTT. Its translation is CARLNQPQHF. Drawing the rest from reference TRBV9 and TRBJ1-5, the complete variable domain is DSGVTQTPKHLITATGQRVTLRCSPRSGDLSVYWYQQSLDQGLQFLIQYYNGEERAKGNILERFSAQQFPDLHSELNLSSLELGDSALYFCARLNQPQHFGDGTRLSIL.

This clone was counted once. The chain uses TRBV3-1 (or the pseudogene TRBV3-2) and TRBJ1-4, with a possible D match to TRBD1 (5 bases). The CDR3 totals 15 residues. Trimming shortened V by 0 bases and J by 8 bases, and 13 bases separated the two germline ends. Germline assignment: CDR1 LGHDT and CDR2 YNNKEL (reference sequence). The chain's CDR3 is CASSQEDNLDEKLFF. CDR3 DNA sequence: TGTGCCAGCAGCCAAGAGGACAATTTGGACGAAAAACTGTTTTTT.

The rearrangement joins TRBV9 to TRBJ2-7, with D possibly being TRBD2 (6 bases). The CDR3 has 15 residues. Germline values: CDR1 SGDLS, CDR2 YYNGEE. V gave up 4 bases and J gave up 3 bases, with 17 bases separating them. CDR3 in DNA: TGTGCCAGCAGCTCTACACCGGGACTGAGCTACGAGCAGTACTTC. Translating gives CASSSTPGLSYEQYF.

The V and J genes are TRBV11-3 and TRBJ2-1; tentative D call: TRBD1 (6 bases). Germline V gene sequence: CDR1 SGHNT, CDR2 YENEEA. Trimming stripped 0 bases from V and 2 bases from J, with 20 bases between. CDR3 length: 19 residues. CDR3 region: CASSLDLRYSAGAYNEQFF. As DNA, the CDR3 is TGTGCCAGCAGCTTAGATCTTAGATATTCGGCAGGGGCCTACAATGAGCAGTTCTTC.

The chain combines TRBV6-1 with TRBJ1-2; D not resolved. The CDR3 spans 16 residues. Germline assignment: CDR1 MNHNS and CDR2 SASEGT. Trimming removed 3 bases from V and 2 bases from J, with 16 bases in between. The CDR3 protein is CASSDFNGELNYGYTF. The CDR3 DNA reads TGTGCCAGCAGTGATTTCAACGGGGAATTAAACTATGGCTACACCTTC.

This clone was counted a few times. This rearrangement joins TRBV6-1 to TRBJ1-5, with a possible D match to TRBD1 (5 bases). This CDR3 contains 14 residues. V lost 0 bases to trimming and J lost 6 bases, with 9 bases between them. The germline V gene has CDR1 MNHNS and CDR2 SASEGT. CDR3 sequence reads: CASSEARGGQPQHF. Written as DNA, the CDR3 is TGTGCCAGCAGTGAAGCGCGGGGGGGTCAGCCCCAGCATTTT.